The rows below give T cell receptor beta chains drawn from one sample of a study of control samples from healthy donors and cancer patients. The data were produced by immunoSEQ multiplex PCR, yet TCRdb's version contains in-frame clones alone and is incomplete. The sample consists of tens of thousands of clones, about 81% of them appearing once. Sequenced material: PBMCs. The receptors come from a man between 70 and 80 years old with lung cancer. Each CDR3 is given with its conserved first and last residue. The order of the fields is clone size, D gene, CDR3 length, J gene, V gene, CDR3 DNA, CDR3 protein. A D gene is named only where the DNA matches it firmly. The listing skips clone size in some rows; elsewhere it reads once, few, many or a size class.

>-|-|12|TRBJ1-2|TRBV3-1/TRBV3-2
TGTGCCAGCAGCCAAGATGCGAGAGGCTACACCTTC
CASSQDARGYTF
>few|-|13|TRBJ2-3|TRBV6-5
TGTGCCAGCAGCCGGGGCCGGACAGATACGCAGTATTTT
CASSRGRTDTQYF
>-|-|14|TRBJ1-4|TRBV5-1
TGCGCCAGCAGCCCTCAACAGGGAGCTGAAAAACTGTTTTTT
CASSPQQGAEKLFF
>-|-|14|TRBJ2-3|TRBV27
TGTGCCAGCAGGTCCGGACAGTTCACAGATACGCAGTATTTT
CASRSGQFTDTQYF
>-|TRBD1|16|TRBJ2-5|TRBV28
TGTGCCAGCAGTTTCGCCGGGACAGGGTCTTCAGAGACCCAGTACTTC
CASSFAGTGSSETQYF
>once|TRBD1|14|TRBJ1-1|TRBV4-2
TGTGCCAGCAGCGTGGACAGGGCGGGCACTGAAGCTTTCTTT
CASSVDRAGTEAFF
>-|TRBD2|16|TRBJ2-1|TRBV9
TGTGCCAGCAGCGCTCGACTAGCGGGGGGCTACAATGAGCAGTTCTTC
CASSARLAGGYNEQFF
>-|-|14|TRBJ2-1|TRBV7-9
TGTGCCAGCACTACGGGACCCTTGATAGAGGAGCAGTTCTTC
CASTTGPLIEEQFF
>once|-|17|TRBJ1-1|TRBV7-8
TGTGCCAGCAGCTTAGGGGTACTTACGTTACCGAACACTGAAGCTTTCTTT
CASSLGVLTLPNTEAFF
>-|-|16|TRBJ1-6|TRBV5-1
TGCGCCAGCAGCTTGGACGGAAGCTCCTATAATTCACCCCTCCACTTT
CASSLDGSSYNSPLHF
>-|TRBD2|15|TRBJ2-7|TRBV5-1
TGCGCCCGCAGCGCGGGGGGGGGTAACTCCTACGAGCAGTACTTC
CARSAGGGNSYEQYF
>-|-|16|TRBJ2-6|TRBV3-1/TRBV3-2
TGTGCCAGCAGCCAAGAGACCCCCTCTGGGGCCAACGTCCTGACTTTC
CASSQETPSGANVLTF
>once|-|15|TRBJ2-1|TRBV5-4
TGTGCCAGCAGCTTGGTAGGGTCCACTCGCAATGAGCAGTTCTTC
CASSLVGSTRNEQFF
>few|-|15|TRBJ1-1|TRBV6-6
TGTGCCAGCAGTTACTCGAACAGGGAGGGGGATGAAGCTTTCTTT
CASSYSNREGDEAFF
>-|-|14|TRBJ1-4|TRBV4-2
TGTGCCAGCAGCCAACAGCAAAGGGGGGAAAAACTGTTTTTT
CASSQQQRGEKLFF
>-|-|11|TRBJ2-3|TRBV30
TGTGCCTGGAGTGAGACAGATACGCAGTATTTT
CAWSETDTQYF
>-|-|15|TRBJ2-4|TRBV25-1
TGTGCCAGCAGTGAATACGGGGTAGCCAAAAACATTCAGTACTTC
CASSEYGVAKNIQYF
>-|-|13|TRBJ1-1|TRBV10-3
TGTGCCATCAGTGAACAGGGCTACACTGAAGCTTTCTTT
CAISEQGYTEAFF
>-|-|13|TRBJ2-7|TRBV11-2
TGTGCCAGCAGCTTAGGGACAGCGTACGAGCAGTACTTC
CASSLGTAYEQYF
>-|TRBD1|15|TRBJ1-1|TRBV9
TGTGCCAGCAGCCCCGAGCAGGGGGTGAACACTGAAGCTTTCTTT
CASSPEQGVNTEAFF
>few|TRBD1|18|TRBJ1-2|TRBV5-7
TGTGCCAGCAGCCGATTGCCCCTCCGGGCAGGGGGTAAAGATGGCTACACCTTC
CASSRLPLRAGGKDGYTF
>-|-|15|TRBJ2-7|TRBV19
TGTGCCAGTAGTTCCTCGGAAGGTTCGGGATACGAGCAGTACTTC
CASSSSEGSGYEQYF
>few|TRBD1|16|TRBJ1-1|TRBV5-1
TGCGCCAGCAGCAGCGGGACAGGAGGTCGTGGCACTGAAGCTTTCTTT
CASSSGTGGRGTEAFF
>-|-|17|TRBJ1-5|TRBV7-2
TGTGCCAGCAGCTTATGGGGGGCCAGAATGCCCAATCAGCCCCAGCATTTT
CASSLWGARMPNQPQHF
>-|-|14|TRBJ1-1|TRBV27
TGTGCCAGCAGTTTAGGCGGCCCGCACACTGAAGCTTTCTTT
CASSLGGPHTEAFF
>-|-|15|TRBJ1-2|TRBV24-1
TGTGCCACCAGTGAAGGGGGGGGAGCTAACTATGGCTACACCTTC
CATSEGGGANYGYTF
>few|TRBD2|17|TRBJ2-3|TRBV19
TGTGCCAGTAGTAACCCTACTCTGAGCGGGGGGCTAGATACGCAGTATTTT
CASSNPTLSGGLDTQYF
>-|TRBD1|17|TRBJ2-6|TRBV6-2/TRBV6-3
TGTGCCAGCAGTGCAGGACAGGGGGCGCGGGGGGCCAACGTCCTGACTTTC
CASSAGQGARGANVLTF
>-|TRBD1|15|TRBJ1-1|TRBV7-9
TGTGCCAGCAGCGCGCGACAGGGGAGGAACACTGAAGCTTTCTTT
CASSARQGRNTEAFF
>-|-|15|TRBJ1-4|TRBV7-9
TGTGCCAGCAGCTTATATCCAGGGAAACAGGAAAAACTGTTTTTT
CASSLYPGKQEKLFF
>-|TRBD2|15|TRBJ2-3|TRBV2
TGTGCCAGCAGTCCGGGACTAGCGAGCACAGATACGCAGTATTTT
CASSPGLASTDTQYF
>few|-|15|TRBJ2-4|TRBV6-5
TGTGCCAGCAGAGGACAAGGGGGGAACAAGAACATTCAGTACTTC
CASRGQGGNKNIQYF
>few|-|14|TRBJ2-7|TRBV14
TGTGCCAGCAGCCAAGATGGCCGTTCCTACGAGCAGTACTTC
CASSQDGRSYEQYF
>few|-|14|TRBJ1-6|TRBV11-2
TGTGCCAGCAGCCTCGGGCCCTATAATTCACCCCTCCACTTT
CASSLGPYNSPLHF
>-|TRBD2|17|TRBJ2-7|TRBV9
TGTGCCAGCAGCCCCAGCACCCCGACTAGCGGCGCGGACGAGCAGTACTTC
CASSPSTPTSGADEQYF
>few|-|14|TRBJ1-1|TRBV19
TGTGCCAGTAGTATTTCAGGGGTTCGCACTGAAGCTTTCTTT
CASSISGVRTEAFF
>few|TRBD2|15|TRBJ2-3|TRBV5-1
TGCGCCAGCAGCAGTAGCGGGGGGCGTGCAGATACGCAGTATTTT
CASSSSGGRADTQYF
>-|-|17|TRBJ2-6|TRBV27
TGTGCCAGCAGTATAAAGTCTCCAAGCTCTGGGGCCAACGTCCTGACTTTC
CASSIKSPSSGANVLTF
>-|-|14|TRBJ2-2|TRBV7-2
TGTGCCAGCAGCTTTACCGAAAACACCGGGGAGCTGTTTTTT
CASSFTENTGELFF
>-|TRBD1|15|TRBJ2-7|TRBV3-1/TRBV3-2
TGTGCCAGCAGCCTACCATTCAGGGGGCGACACGAGCAGTACTTC
CASSLPFRGRHEQYF
>-|-|12|TRBJ2-7|TRBV12-3/TRBV12-4
TGTGCCAGCCGATACCACGGGGGAGAGCAGTACTTC
CASRYHGGEQYF
>-|-|13|TRBJ2-2|TRBV5-6
TGTGCCAGCAGCCCCCTCGAGACCGGGGAGCTGTTTTTT
CASSPLETGELFF
>-|TRBD2|19|TRBJ2-3|TRBV15
TGTGCCACCAGCAGAGATGGAGCCAGACTAGCGGGGCCGTTCGGGAAGCAGTATTTT
CATSRDGARLAGPFGKQYF
>-|TRBD1|14|TRBJ1-1|TRBV2
TGTGCCAGCAGTCGGACAGGGGAGATGGCTGAAGCTTTCTTT
CASSRTGEMAEAFF
>-|-|12|TRBJ2-7|TRBV5-1
TGCGCCAGCAGCTTGCCCTCGAACGAGCAGTACTTC
CASSLPSNEQYF
>-|-|13|TRBJ1-5|TRBV21-1
TGTGCCAGCACGGGGGGTGACAATCAGCCCCAGCATTTT
CASTGGDNQPQHF
>-|TRBD2|15|TRBJ2-3|TRBV2
TGTGCCAGCAGTGATGGACTAGCGGGGGCACAGACGCAGTATTTT
CASSDGLAGAQTQYF